Described below is a single T cell receptor beta chain sequence and its context. The sample is drawn from a study of blood T cells in healthy people across ages. The CDR3 totals 16 residues. V was clipped by 5 bases and J by 3 bases; unmatched bases: 5. Germline loops: CDR1 SEHNR, CDR2 FQNEAQ (reference sequence). The authors ran a second PCR of roughly 6 to 12 cycles using a sample-barcoded 5' primer and a J-beta primer mix. MiXCR was run by TCRdb on the 5' RACE reads, yielding one entry per CDR3 protein. The sample yields approximately 810,000 distinct CDR3 sequences, around 36% seen once. This TCR derives from a man between 18 and 29 years old in good health. Input material: blood. This chain connects TRBV7-9 to TRBJ1-5, with TRBD1 matching 12 bases. Written as DNA, the CDR3 is TGTGCCAGCAGCCCCGGGACAGGGGGCAACAATCAGCCCCAGCATTTT. Protein product: CASSPGTGGNNQPQHF.